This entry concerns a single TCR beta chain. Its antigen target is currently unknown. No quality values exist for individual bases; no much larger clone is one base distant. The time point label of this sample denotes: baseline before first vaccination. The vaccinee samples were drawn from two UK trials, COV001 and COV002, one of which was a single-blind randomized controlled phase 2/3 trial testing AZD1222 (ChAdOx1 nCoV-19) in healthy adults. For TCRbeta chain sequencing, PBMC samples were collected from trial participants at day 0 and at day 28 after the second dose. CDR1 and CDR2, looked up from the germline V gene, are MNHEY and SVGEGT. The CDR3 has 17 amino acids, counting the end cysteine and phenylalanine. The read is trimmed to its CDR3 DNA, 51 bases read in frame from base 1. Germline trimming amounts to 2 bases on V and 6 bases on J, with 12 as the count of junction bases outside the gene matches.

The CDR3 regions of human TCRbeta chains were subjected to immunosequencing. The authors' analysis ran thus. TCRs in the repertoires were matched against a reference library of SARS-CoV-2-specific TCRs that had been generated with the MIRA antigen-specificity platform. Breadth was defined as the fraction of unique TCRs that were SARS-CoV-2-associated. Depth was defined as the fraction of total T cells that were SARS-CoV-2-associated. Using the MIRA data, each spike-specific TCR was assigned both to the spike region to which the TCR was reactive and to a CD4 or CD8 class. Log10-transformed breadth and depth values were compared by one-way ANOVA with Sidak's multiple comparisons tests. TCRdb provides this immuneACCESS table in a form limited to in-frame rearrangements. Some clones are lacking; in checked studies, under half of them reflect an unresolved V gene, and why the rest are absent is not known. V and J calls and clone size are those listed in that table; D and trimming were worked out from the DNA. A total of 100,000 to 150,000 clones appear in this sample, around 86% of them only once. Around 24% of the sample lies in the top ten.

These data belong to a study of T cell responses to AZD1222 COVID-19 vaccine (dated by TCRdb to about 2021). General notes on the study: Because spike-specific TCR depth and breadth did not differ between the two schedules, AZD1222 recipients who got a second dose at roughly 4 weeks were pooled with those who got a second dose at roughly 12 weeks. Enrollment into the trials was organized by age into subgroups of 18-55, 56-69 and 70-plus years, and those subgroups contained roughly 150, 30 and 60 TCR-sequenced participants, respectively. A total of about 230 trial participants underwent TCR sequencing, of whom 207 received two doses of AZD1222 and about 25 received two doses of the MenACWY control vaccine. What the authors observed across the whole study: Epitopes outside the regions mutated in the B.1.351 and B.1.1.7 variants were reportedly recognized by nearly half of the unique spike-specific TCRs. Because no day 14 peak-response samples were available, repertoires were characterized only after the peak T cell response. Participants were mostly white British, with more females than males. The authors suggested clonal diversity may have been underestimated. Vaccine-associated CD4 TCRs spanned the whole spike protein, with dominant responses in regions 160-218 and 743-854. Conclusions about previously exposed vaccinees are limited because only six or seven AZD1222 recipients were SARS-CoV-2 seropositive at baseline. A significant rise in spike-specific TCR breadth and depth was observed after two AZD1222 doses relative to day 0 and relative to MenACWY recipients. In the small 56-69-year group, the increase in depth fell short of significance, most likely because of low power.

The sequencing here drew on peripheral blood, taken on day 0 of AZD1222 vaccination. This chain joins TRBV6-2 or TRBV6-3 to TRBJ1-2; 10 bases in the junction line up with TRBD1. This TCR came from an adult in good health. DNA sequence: TGTGCCAGCAGTTACCGTCAGGGACAGGGGTATTCAGATGGCTACACCTTC. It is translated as CASSYRQGQGYSDGYTF.